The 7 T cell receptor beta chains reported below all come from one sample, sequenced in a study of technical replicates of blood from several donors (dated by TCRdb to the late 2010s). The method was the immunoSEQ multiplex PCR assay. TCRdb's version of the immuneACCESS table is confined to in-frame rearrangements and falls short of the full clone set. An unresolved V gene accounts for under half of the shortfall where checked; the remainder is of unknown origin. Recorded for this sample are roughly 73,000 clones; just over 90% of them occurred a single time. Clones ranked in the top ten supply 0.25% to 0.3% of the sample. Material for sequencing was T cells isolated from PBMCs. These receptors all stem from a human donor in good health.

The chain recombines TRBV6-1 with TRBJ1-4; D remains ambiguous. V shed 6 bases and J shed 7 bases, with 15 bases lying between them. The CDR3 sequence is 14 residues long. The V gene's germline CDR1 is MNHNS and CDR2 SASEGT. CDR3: CASSVQAGSEKLFF. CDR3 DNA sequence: TGTGCCAGCAGCGTCCAGGCAGGATCTGAAAAACTGTTTTTT.

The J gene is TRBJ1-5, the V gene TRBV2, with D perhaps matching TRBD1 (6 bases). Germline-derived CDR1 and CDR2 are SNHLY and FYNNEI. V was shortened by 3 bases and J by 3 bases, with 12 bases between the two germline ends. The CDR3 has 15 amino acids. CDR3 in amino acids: CASSEVRTDNQPQHF. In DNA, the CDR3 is TGTGCCAGCAGTGAGGTGAGGACAGACAATCAGCCCCAGCATTTT.

CDR3 bases: TGTGCCAGCAGCTTAACGTCTGACAAGAACACTGAAGCTTTCTTT. It translates to CASSLTSDKNTEAFF. The V call is TRBV7-3, the J call TRBJ1-1; D remains ambiguous. Trimming shortened V by 0 bases and J by 1 base, and 9 bases separated the two germline ends. CDR1 is SGHTA, CDR2 FQGTGA, per germline. The CDR3 totals 15 residues.

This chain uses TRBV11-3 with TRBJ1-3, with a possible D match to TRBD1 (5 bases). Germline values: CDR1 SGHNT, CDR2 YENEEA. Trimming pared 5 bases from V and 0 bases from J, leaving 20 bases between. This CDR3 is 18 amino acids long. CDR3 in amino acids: CASSPGGVGDPSGNTIYF. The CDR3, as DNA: TGTGCCAGCAGCCCGGGGGGGGTAGGAGACCCCTCTGGAAACACCATATATTTT.

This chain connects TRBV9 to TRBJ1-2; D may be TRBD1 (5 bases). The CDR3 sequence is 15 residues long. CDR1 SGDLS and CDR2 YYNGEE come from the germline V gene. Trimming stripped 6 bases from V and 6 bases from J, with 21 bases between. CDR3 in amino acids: CASTPDGGEFNGYTF. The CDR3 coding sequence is TGTGCCAGCACCCCAGATGGGGGGGAGTTTAATGGCTACACCTTC. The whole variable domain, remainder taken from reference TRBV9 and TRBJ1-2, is DSGVTQTPKHLITATGQRVTLRCSPRSGDLSVYWYQQSLDQGLQFLIQYYNGEERAKGNILERFSAQQFPDLHSELNLSSLELGDSALYFCASTPDGGEFNGYTFGSGTRLTVV.

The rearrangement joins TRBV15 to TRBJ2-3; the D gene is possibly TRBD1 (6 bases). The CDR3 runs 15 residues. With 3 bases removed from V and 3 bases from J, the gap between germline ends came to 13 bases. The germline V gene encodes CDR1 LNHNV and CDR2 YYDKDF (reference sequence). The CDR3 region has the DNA TGTGCCACCAGCAGGTGGCAGGGGAAAACAGATACGCAGTATTTT. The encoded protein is CATSRWQGKTDTQYF.

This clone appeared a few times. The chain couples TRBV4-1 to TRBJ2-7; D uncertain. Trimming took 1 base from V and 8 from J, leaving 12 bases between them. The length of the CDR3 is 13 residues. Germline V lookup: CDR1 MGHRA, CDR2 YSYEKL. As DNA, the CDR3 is TGCGCCAGCAGCCAAGGGCACGATACCCAGCAGTACTTC. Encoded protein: CASSQGHDTQQYF.